The rows below give T cell receptor beta chains drawn from one sample of a study of blood T cell repertoires in COVID-19. Generated by immunoSEQ multiplex PCR, the TCRdb table keeps only in-frame clones and is missing some. The table records 91,000 or so clones, roughly 89% of them present only once. Sequenced input: peripheral blood. These receptors were obtained from a human donor in a cohort sampled during active COVID-19. The CDR3 runs from the conserved cysteine through the conserved F or W. Each record gives: J gene, clone size, V gene, D gene, CDR3 protein, CDR3 DNA. A D gene is named only where the DNA matches it firmly. Rows give clone size only sometimes, using once, few, many, or a class for an expanded clone.

J: TRBJ1-2
size: NA
V: TRBV3-1/TRBV3-2
D: TRBD1
CDR3: CASSHYGTGNYGYTF
DNA: TGTGCCAGCAGCCATTACGGGACAGGGAACTATGGCTACACCTTC

J: TRBJ1-2
size: NA
V: TRBV29-1
D: NA
CDR3: CSVGGGRDYGYTF
DNA: TGCAGCGTCGGGGGGGGACGGGACTATGGCTACACCTTC

J: TRBJ1-5
size: NA
V: TRBV7-2
D: NA
CDR3: CASSFLALRNQPQHF
DNA: TGTGCCAGCAGCTTCTTGGCCCTGCGGAATCAGCCCCAGCATTTT

J: TRBJ2-1
size: NA
V: TRBV6-6
D: TRBD2
CDR3: CASAGTSGSLNEQFF
DNA: TGTGCCAGCGCCGGGACTAGCGGGAGTCTAAATGAGCAGTTCTTC

J: TRBJ2-3
size: NA
V: TRBV7-3
D: TRBD2
CDR3: CASSFRTSGGGDTQYF
DNA: TGTGCCAGCAGCTTCCGGACTAGCGGAGGAGGAGATACGCAGTATTTT

J: TRBJ1-1
size: once
V: TRBV4-2
D: NA
CDR3: CASSQDTGNTEAFF
DNA: TGTGCCAGCAGCCAAGACACGGGGAACACTGAAGCTTTCTTT

J: TRBJ2-5
size: few
V: TRBV9
D: TRBD1
CDR3: CASSVGDRGVETQYF
DNA: TGTGCCAGCAGCGTAGGGGACAGGGGGGTGGAGACCCAGTACTTC

J: TRBJ2-1
size: NA
V: TRBV4-3
D: TRBD1
CDR3: CASSHSGTASYNEQFF
DNA: TGCGCCAGCAGCCACTCCGGGACAGCGTCCTACAATGAGCAGTTCTTC

J: TRBJ1-1
size: NA
V: TRBV10-1
D: NA
CDR3: CASSAGGGNTEAFF
DNA: TGCGCCAGCAGTGCCGGGGGGGGGAACACTGAAGCTTTCTTT

J: TRBJ1-5
size: NA
V: TRBV15
D: NA
CDR3: CATSRDIGASSNQPQHF
DNA: TGTGCCACCAGCAGAGATATAGGGGCCTCCAGCAATCAGCCCCAGCATTTT

J: TRBJ1-2
size: NA
V: TRBV20-1
D: TRBD1
CDR3: CSARTGAGYTF
DNA: TGCAGTGCCAGAACAGGGGCGGGCTACACCTTC

J: TRBJ2-3
size: NA
V: TRBV3-1/TRBV3-2
D: TRBD2
CDR3: CASSPSGDTDTQYF
DNA: TGTGCCAGCAGCCCTAGCGGGGACACAGATACGCAGTATTTT

J: TRBJ1-4
size: NA
V: TRBV7-9
D: TRBD1
CDR3: CASSLGDRVLLGEKLFF
DNA: TGTGCCAGCAGCTTAGGGGACAGGGTCCTCCTCGGCGAAAAACTGTTTTTT

J: TRBJ1-2
size: NA
V: TRBV11-2
D: TRBD1
CDR3: CASSLSGTGARGYTF
DNA: TGTGCCAGCAGCTTATCCGGGACAGGGGCGCGGGGCTACACCTTC

J: TRBJ1-2
size: NA
V: TRBV7-8
D: TRBD1
CDR3: CASSPGTGTQQLPGYTF
DNA: TGTGCCAGCAGTCCCGGGACAGGGACCCAGCAGCTCCCTGGCTACACCTTC

J: TRBJ2-5
size: NA
V: TRBV18
D: TRBD1
CDR3: CASSPTGGKETQYF
DNA: TGTGCCAGCTCACCTACAGGGGGCAAAGAGACCCAGTACTTC

J: TRBJ1-1
size: NA
V: TRBV18
D: NA
CDR3: CASSPQGGWERSEAFF
DNA: TGTGCCAGCTCACCACAAGGGGGATGGGAACGAAGTGAAGCTTTCTTT

J: TRBJ2-5
size: few
V: TRBV9
D: NA
CDR3: CASSVAPRIQETQYF
DNA: TGTGCCAGCAGCGTAGCCCCGAGAATTCAAGAGACCCAGTACTTC

J: TRBJ2-7
size: NA
V: TRBV6-6
D: NA
CDR3: CASTGRERGEQYF
DNA: TGTGCCTCAACAGGGCGGGAGAGGGGCGAGCAGTACTTC

J: TRBJ1-4
size: NA
V: TRBV7-9
D: NA
CDR3: CASSLAAGLSNEKLFF
DNA: TGTGCCAGCAGCTTAGCGGCGGGTTTGTCTAATGAAAAACTGTTTTTT

J: TRBJ1-2
size: NA
V: TRBV6-6
D: NA
CDR3: CASSYHDRRGYTF
DNA: TGTGCCAGCAGTTACCACGATAGGCGGGGCTACACCTTC

J: TRBJ2-2
size: NA
V: TRBV5-1
D: TRBD2
CDR3: CASSRGSPNTGELFF
DNA: TGCGCCAGCAGCCGCGGGAGTCCGAACACCGGGGAGCTGTTTTTT

J: TRBJ2-4
size: NA
V: TRBV28
D: TRBD1
CDR3: CASNRGKNIQYF
DNA: TGTGCCAGCAACAGGGGAAAAAACATTCAGTACTTC

J: TRBJ1-5
size: NA
V: TRBV27
D: NA
CDR3: CASSLKPPLWESNQPQHF
DNA: TGTGCCAGCAGTTTAAAGCCCCCTCTCTGGGAGAGCAATCAGCCCCAGCATTTT

J: TRBJ2-1
size: few
V: TRBV6-1
D: TRBD2
CDR3: CASSEQTSGGPRSYNEQFF
DNA: TGTGCCAGCAGTGAACAGACTAGCGGGGGGCCTCGCTCCTACAATGAGCAGTTCTTC

J: TRBJ2-7
size: NA
V: TRBV11-1
D: TRBD1
CDR3: CASSSDGQGGYEQYF
DNA: TGTGCCAGCAGCTCCGATGGACAGGGCGGCTACGAGCAGTACTTC

J: TRBJ1-5
size: once
V: TRBV11-3
D: NA
CDR3: CASSPNYRWTVADFNQPQHF
DNA: TGTGCCAGCAGCCCAAACTACCGCTGGACAGTTGCGGACTTCAATCAGCCCCAGCATTTT

J: TRBJ2-1
size: once
V: TRBV21-1
D: NA
CDR3: CASSRDRTRTTPSSYNEQFF
DNA: TGTGCCAGCAGCAGAGACAGAACCCGGACTACTCCGAGCTCCTACAATGAGCAGTTCTTC

J: TRBJ1-3
size: NA
V: TRBV19
D: TRBD1
CDR3: CASSTSGQGAGNTIYF
DNA: TGTGCCAGTAGTACCTCCGGACAGGGGGCTGGAAACACCATATATTTT

J: TRBJ2-1
size: NA
V: TRBV3-1/TRBV3-2
D: TRBD2
CDR3: CASSLSGGAGRKQFF
DNA: TGTGCCAGCAGCCTGAGCGGGGGGGCCGGGAGGAAGCAGTTCTTC

J: TRBJ1-1
size: NA
V: TRBV7-2
D: NA
CDR3: CASSRRWEHTEAFF
DNA: TGTGCCAGCAGCCGGAGGTGGGAGCACACTGAAGCTTTCTTT

J: TRBJ2-2
size: NA
V: TRBV7-9
D: TRBD1
CDR3: CASSLRGLSTGELFF
DNA: TGTGCCAGCAGCTTAAGGGGGCTTAGCACCGGGGAGCTGTTTTTT

J: TRBJ2-7
size: NA
V: TRBV27
D: TRBD2
CDR3: CASGSTSGRYEQYF
DNA: TGTGCCAGCGGGTCGACTAGCGGGCGCTACGAGCAGTACTTC

J: TRBJ1-2
size: few
V: TRBV3-1/TRBV3-2
D: TRBD1
CDR3: CASSQATGWTSNYGYTF
DNA: TGTGCCAGCAGCCAAGCGACAGGGTGGACCTCTAACTATGGCTACACCTTC

J: TRBJ2-2
size: NA
V: TRBV9
D: TRBD1
CDR3: CASSGLQGAPAGELFF
DNA: TGTGCCAGCAGCGGCTTACAGGGGGCGCCGGCCGGGGAGCTGTTTTTT

J: TRBJ2-7
size: NA
V: TRBV5-1
D: TRBD1
CDR3: CASSGLGTGLGEQYF
DNA: TGCGCCAGCAGCGGACTGGGGACAGGGTTAGGCGAGCAGTACTTC

J: TRBJ2-7
size: NA
V: TRBV6-2/TRBV6-3
D: NA
CDR3: CASSYGHSYEQYF
DNA: TGTGCCAGCAGTTACGGACACTCCTACGAGCAGTACTTC

J: TRBJ2-3
size: NA
V: TRBV27
D: TRBD1
CDR3: CASSHGTGVTDTQYF
DNA: TGTGCCAGCAGTCACGGGACAGGGGTTACAGATACGCAGTATTTT

J: TRBJ2-3
size: NA
V: TRBV7-9
D: NA
CDR3: CASSDHRGSGTDTQYF
DNA: TGTGCCAGCAGCGACCACCGGGGGTCCGGCACAGATACGCAGTATTTT

J: TRBJ2-6
size: NA
V: TRBV2
D: NA
CDR3: CASSGAPGANVLTF
DNA: TGTGCCAGTTCTGGGGCGCCTGGGGCCAACGTCCTGACTTTC

J: TRBJ1-1
size: few
V: TRBV5-8
D: NA
CDR3: CASTGDRNTEAFF
DNA: TGTGCCAGCACCGGAGACCGGAACACTGAAGCTTTCTTT

J: TRBJ1-6
size: NA
V: TRBV7-3
D: NA
CDR3: CANSYPKPDRTTYNSPLHF
DNA: TGTGCCAATTCCTACCCCAAGCCCGATAGGACTACCTATAATTCACCCCTCCACTTT

J: TRBJ2-1
size: NA
V: TRBV28
D: NA
CDR3: CASSLGAREQFF
DNA: TGTGCCAGCAGTTTAGGGGCTAGGGAGCAGTTCTTC

J: TRBJ1-5
size: NA
V: TRBV15
D: TRBD1
CDR3: CATSFPGQGVEAQHF
DNA: TGTGCCACCAGCTTCCCGGGGCAGGGGGTTGAAGCCCAGCATTTT

J: TRBJ1-2
size: NA
V: TRBV28
D: NA
CDR3: CASRLSGVHYGYTF
DNA: TGTGCCAGCAGACTCTCAGGGGTTCACTATGGCTACACCTTC

J: TRBJ2-3
size: NA
V: TRBV11-2
D: NA
CDR3: CASSLGVLRTDTQYF
DNA: TGTGCCAGCAGCCTAGGAGTTCTCCGCACAGATACGCAGTATTTT

J: TRBJ2-7
size: NA
V: TRBV9
D: TRBD1
CDR3: CASSPRPGQGAYEQYF
DNA: TGTGCCAGCAGCCCCCGTCCGGGACAGGGGGCTTACGAGCAGTACTTC